One sample yielded the 15 T cell receptor beta chains listed below, sequenced in a study of T cell repertoires in cytomegalovirus infection. TCRdb re-derived calls from the reads in MiXCR, one entry per CDR3 protein. The table has hundreds of thousands of distinct CDR3 sequences, 42% seen once. These receptors have no identified antigens. Specimen: cultured PBMCs, collected from culture after CMV antigen stimulation. These receptors were obtained from a human donor in good health (CMV status not recorded). Some clones in this sample may be carry-over from other donors' samples.

The chain has TRBV20-1 and TRBJ2-1, with D perhaps TRBD2 (7 bases). Trimming removed 6 bases at V and 5 bases at J, with 23 bases between. The CDR3 length is 16 residues. Germline-derived CDR1 and CDR2 are DFQATT and SNEGSKA (reference sequence). CDR3 DNA: TGCAGTGCCATCCCCATGGGGGCGGGGGAGAACAATGAGCAGTTCTTC. Its protein product is CSAIPMGAGENNEQFF.

The table lists this clonotype with a count of one. The J gene is TRBJ1-2, the V gene TRBV20-1; D is unclear. Trimming cost V 6 bases and J 2 bases, with 10 bases left between them. Germline CDR1 DFQATT, CDR2 SNEGSKA (reference sequence). The CDR3 is 12 amino acids. The CDR3 loop reads CSAPSGNYGYTF. The CDR3 DNA reads TGCAGTGCGCCATCGGGGAACTATGGCTACACCTTC.

V is TRBV6-1 and J is TRBJ2-7; maybe TRBD1 (5 bases). Germline CDR1 and CDR2: MNHNS and SASEGT. This CDR3 contains 16 residues. The V end was cut by 2 bases, the J end by 0 bases, with 14 bases between. In DNA form, the CDR3 reads TGTGCCAGCAGTGAACAGGGCGTAAGGGGCTCCTACGAGCAGTACTTC. As protein: CASSEQGVRGSYEQYF.

This clonotype turned up a few times. This chain connects TRBV29-1 to TRBJ1-2; no definite D call. The CDR3 sequence is 12 residues long. Deletions cut 6 bases from V and 8 bases from J, with 16 bases between. Germline CDR1 is SQVTM and CDR2 is ANQGSEA. In nucleotides, the CDR3 is TGCAGCGTCGCAACACTGAGGCAGGGCTACACCTTC. Its protein is CSVATLRQGYTF.

This clonotype was seen only a few times. The CDR3 nucleotides read TGCGCCAGCAGCCAAGACCAGGGGATGAACACTGAAGCTTTCTTT. As protein: CASSQDQGMNTEAFF. The chain links TRBV4-1 to TRBJ1-1; D possibly corresponds to TRBD1 (6 bases). Trimming pared 0 bases from V and 0 bases from J, leaving 8 bases between. The germline CDR1 and CDR2 sequences are MGHRA and YSYEKL. CDR3 size: 15 residues.

The chain has TRBV7-2 and TRBJ2-5, with TRBD2 as a possible D gene (7 bases). Germline V gene lookup returns CDR1 SGHTA and CDR2 FQGNSA. The CDR3 is 15 amino acids. V lost 6 bases and J 5 bases, leaving 19 bases between the germline ends. The CDR3 sequence is CASRGGGVWGETQYF. For the CDR3, the DNA is TGTGCCAGCAGGGGAGGGGGGGTTTGGGGTGAGACCCAGTACTTC.

This clonotype was observed a handful of times. For the CDR3, the DNA is TGTGCCAGCAGCTTATTAACTAGCGGGGGAAGCGGGGAGCTGTTTTTT. This encodes CASSLLTSGGSGELFF. The chain links TRBV7-2 to TRBJ2-2; 11 bases fit TRBD2. The trim removed 2 bases at V and 7 bases at J, leaving 6 bases unmatched. Germline-derived CDR1 and CDR2 are SGHTA and FQGNSA. The CDR3 sequence is 16 residues long.

The CDR3 sequence: CASSHTIETQYF. The DNA of the CDR3 is TGTGCCAGCAGCCATACAATTGAGACCCAGTACTTC. V is TRBV12-3 or TRBV12-4 and J is TRBJ2-5; no definite D call. CDR3 length equals 12 residues. The V end was cut by 6 bases, the J end by 5 bases, with 10 bases between.

The chain links TRBV7-6 to TRBJ1-2; tentatively, D is TRBD1 (5 bases). From germline, CDR1 is SGHVS and CDR2 FNYEAQ. The CDR3 runs 12 residues. Trimming took off 2 bases at V and 8 bases at J, with 9 bases between the two ends. CDR3 in amino acids: CASSLPGRGYTF. The CDR3 coding sequence is TGTGCCAGCAGCTTACCAGGGCGAGGCTACACCTTC.

The chain uses TRBV19 and TRBJ1-4; weak D call: TRBD1 (5 bases). Trimming took off 7 bases at V and 5 bases at J, with 11 bases between the two ends. CDR3 size: 13 residues. The V gene's germline CDR1 is LNHDA and CDR2 SQIVND (reference sequence). The CDR3 DNA is TGTGCCAGTATTGACCGGGGGAATGAAAAACTGTTTTTT. Translation: CASIDRGNEKLFF.

The chain joins TRBV5-4 to TRBJ2-2, with D perhaps matching TRBD2 (5 bases). This CDR3 has 15 residues. CDR1 and CDR2 (germline): SGHNT, YYREEE (reference sequence). V was trimmed by 5 bases and J by 0 bases, leaving 11 bases between them. The CDR3 DNA sequence: TGTGCCAGCAGTTCCGACGGGGCGAACACCGGGGAGCTGTTTTTT. Protein product: CASSSDGANTGELFF.

The chain is built from TRBV19 and TRBJ2-1, with 11 bases fitting TRBD1. The CDR3 runs to 21 residues. Germline V gene data show CDR1 as LNHDA and CDR2 as SQIVND (reference sequence). J lost 0 bases, V lost 6 bases, and 19 bases had no gene match. CDR3 loop: CASSKIPGQGVHLPSYNEQFF. The CDR3 nucleotides are TGTGCCAGTAGCAAAATTCCGGGACAGGGGGTCCATCTACCCTCCTACAATGAGCAGTTCTTC.

The chain couples TRBV20-1 to TRBJ2-5, with TRBD1 matching 9 bases. V lost 4 bases to trimming and J lost 1 base; unmatched junction nucleotides: 4. CDR1 and CDR2 (germline): DFQATT, SNEGSKA (reference sequence). The CDR3 length is 14 residues. The CDR3 nucleotides read TGCAGTGCTACCGGACAGGGGACCCAAGAGACCCAGTACTTC. This translates into CSATGQGTQETQYF.

This sequence joins TRBV18 and TRBJ2-3; no reliable D call. Germline-derived CDR1 and CDR2 are KGHSH and LQKENI. The length of the CDR3 is 15 residues. The germline V and J ends were trimmed by 3 bases and 2 bases, with 12 bases remaining between them. DNA for the CDR3: TGTGCCAGCTCACCCCGACCGAAAATCACAGATACGCAGTATTTT. Its protein is CASSPRPKITDTQYF. Together with reference TRBV18 and TRBJ2-3, the CDR3 gives the full variable domain: NAGVMQNPRHLVRRRGQEARLRCSPMKGHSHVYWYRQLPEEGLKFMVYLQKENIIDESGMPKERFSAEFPKEGPSILRIQQVVRGDSAAYFCASSPRPKITDTQYFGPGTRLTVL.

J is TRBJ1-5 and V is TRBV18; no definite D call. V lost 6 bases to trimming and J lost 7 bases, with 13 bases between them. The CDR3 is 13 amino acids. Germline CDR1 KGHSH, CDR2 LQKENI. The CDR3 sequence: CASSPPYGQPQHF. For the CDR3, the DNA is TGTGCCAGCTCCCCCCCTTACGGCCAGCCCCAGCATTTT. Full variable domain (missing parts from reference TRBV18 and TRBJ1-5): NAGVMQNPRHLVRRRGQEARLRCSPMKGHSHVYWYRQLPEEGLKFMVYLQKENIIDESGMPKERFSAEFPKEGPSILRIQQVVRGDSAAYFCASSPPYGQPQHFGDGTRLSIL.